The 13 T cell receptor beta chains presented below share a single source sample, sequenced in a study of siplizumab effects on memory and regulatory T cells. Some clones are missing from TCRdb's copy, which holds only in-frame ones; the method was immunoSEQ multiplex PCR. The sample consists of over 85,000 clones, around 94% of them appearing once. Sequenced material: non-Treg CD4+ T cells sorted from blood. The receptors shown here come from a human donor in good health.

The chain has TRBV6-1 and TRBJ2-1; tentatively, D is TRBD2 (6 bases). Germline values: CDR1 MNHNS, CDR2 SASEGT. The CDR3 length is 11 residues. V was cut by 5 bases and J by 10 bases, with 9 bases left in between. CDR3 nucleotide sequence: TGTGCCAGCAGTTCCCTAGCGGAGCAGTTCTTC. Its translation: CASSSLAEQFF.

The chain joins TRBV4-1 to TRBJ2-2; tentatively, D is TRBD2 (5 bases). Trimming pared 2 bases from V and 7 bases from J, leaving 14 bases between. Germline V gene sequence: CDR1 MGHRA, CDR2 YSYEKL. This CDR3 is 15 amino acids long. CDR3 sequence reads: CASSQQSGSLGELFF. CDR3 sequence (DNA): TGCGCCAGCAGCCAACAATCGGGGAGTCTCGGGGAGCTGTTTTTT.

This chain uses TRBV2 with TRBJ1-5, with D unresolved. V was shortened by 1 base and J by 6 bases, with 10 bases between the two germline ends. This CDR3 contains 14 residues. Germline loops: CDR1 SNHLY, CDR2 FYNNEI. CDR3 DNA: TGTGCCAGCAGTGAAGAGGGTGGCGGTCAGCCCCAGCATTTT. It encodes CASSEEGGGQPQHF.

V usage is TRBV9 and J usage is TRBJ2-3; maybe TRBD1 (6 bases). The V and J ends lost 4 bases and 1 base respectively, with 13 bases between them. The CDR3 contains 15 residues. Germline values: CDR1 SGDLS, CDR2 YYNGEE. DNA for the CDR3: TGTGCCAGCAGCCAGGGGACCACGGGCACAGATACGCAGTATTTT. Translation gives CASSQGTTGTDTQYF. Supplemented by reference TRBV9 and TRBJ2-3, the full variable domain reads DSGVTQTPKHLITATGQRVTLRCSPRSGDLSVYWYQQSLDQGLQFLIQYYNGEERAKGNILERFSAQQFPDLHSELNLSSLELGDSALYFCASSQGTTGTDTQYFGPGTRLTVL.

This sequence joins TRBV4-1 and TRBJ2-1, with 7 bases aligning to TRBD1. Germline values: CDR1 MGHRA, CDR2 YSYEKL. With V trimmed by 3 bases and J by 6 bases, 8 bases remained unmatched. The CDR3 length is 15 residues. The CDR3 nucleotides read TGCGCCAGCAGCCAGCTCTCGGCAGGGGGCAATGAGCAGTTCTTC. It codes for CASSQLSAGGNEQFF.

V and J are TRBV6-5 and TRBJ2-7; 9 nucleotides match TRBD1. The CDR3 is 14 amino acids. The V gene end was trimmed by 6 bases and the J gene end by 5 bases; junction bases not matched to a gene: 8. CDR1 is MNHEY and CDR2 is SVGAGI in the germline V gene. CDR3 loop: CASSLGDRVNEQYF. The CDR3 bases are TGTGCCAGCAGCCTCGGGGACAGGGTAAACGAGCAGTACTTC.

CDR3 region: CSAAPGEQFF. The CDR3 DNA is TGCAGTGCTGCCCCCGGTGAGCAGTTCTTC. V gene TRBV20-1 combines with J gene TRBJ2-1; D gene unclear. CDR3 length: 10 residues. Trimming removed 5 bases at V and 9 bases at J, with 8 bases between. From germline, CDR1 is DFQATT and CDR2 SNEGSKA (reference sequence).

The chain has TRBV5-4 and TRBJ2-5; 10 positions agree with TRBD2. The CDR3 is 15 residues long. The J segment lost 5 bases and the V segment lost 4 bases, leaving 8 bases of the junction unmatched. The V gene's germline CDR1 is SGHNT and CDR2 YYREEE (reference sequence). CDR3 nucleotide sequence: TGTGCCAGCAGCACATTAGCGGGGGGTGGGGAGACCCAGTACTTC. This encodes CASSTLAGGGETQYF.

J is TRBJ2-7 and V is TRBV5-6; 11 bases are shared with TRBD2. Trimming removed 2 bases from V and 0 bases from J; junction bases left unmatched: 4. This CDR3 is 16 amino acids long. Germline V gene lookup returns CDR1 SGHDT and CDR2 YYEEEE. The CDR3 nucleotides are TGTGCCAGCAGCTTAAGACTAGCGGGGTACTCCTACGAGCAGTACTTC. It is translated as CASSLRLAGYSYEQYF. Complete variable domain (other parts from reference TRBV5-6 and TRBJ2-7): DAGVTQSPTHLIKTRGQQVTLRCSPKSGHDTVSWYQQALGQGPQFIFQYYEEEERQRGNFPDRFSGHQFPNYSSELNVNALLLGDSALYLCASSLRLAGYSYEQYFGPGTRLTVT.

The rearrangement uses TRBV7-2 and TRBJ1-1; no reliable D call. Trimming pared 2 bases from V and 0 bases from J, leaving 7 bases between. Germline CDR1 reads SGHTA; CDR2 reads FQGNSA. This CDR3 spans 14 amino acids. CDR3 DNA sequence: TGTGCCAGCAGCTTACGCCGAATGAACACTGAAGCTTTCTTT. Translated: CASSLRRMNTEAFF.

The chain has TRBV5-6 and TRBJ2-3, with D maybe TRBD1 (6 bases). The CDR3 contains 16 residues. The V end lost 4 bases, the J end lost 0 bases, and 15 bases lay between the germline ends. Germline V gene data show CDR1 as SGHDT and CDR2 as YYEEEE. The CDR3 DNA reads as TGTGCCAGCAGCCAGAGACAGGTTCCTAGCACAGATACGCAGTATTTT. Residues: CASSQRQVPSTDTQYF.

Notes on this clone: Other DNA sequences within the sample encode an identical CDR3. The chain couples TRBV6-1 to TRBJ1-5; D is undetermined. This CDR3 has 13 residues. Trimming took 8 bases from V and 0 from J, leaving 8 bases between them. CDR1 is MNHNS and CDR2 is SASEGT in the germline V gene. The CDR3 nucleotides are TGTGCCAGCCGGCAGACTAGCAATCAGCCCCAGCATTTT. It encodes CASRQTSNQPQHF.

The V gene is TRBV7-2, the J gene TRBJ2-5; TRBD1 agrees at 11 bases. This CDR3 spans 16 amino acids. The J segment lost 5 bases and the V segment lost 0 bases, leaving 5 bases of the junction unmatched. The germline V gene encodes CDR1 SGHTA and CDR2 FQGNSA. CDR3 nucleotide sequence: TGTGCCAGCAGCTTAGCGGGGACAGGGGGATGGGAGACCCAGTACTTC. Translating it yields CASSLAGTGGWETQYF.